This T cell receptor beta chain was profiled in a study of blood T cell repertoires in COVID-19. About the research overall: T cells, B-cell-depleted T cells, or PBMCs supplied cDNA or gDNA.

Across 20 to 25 US areas, participants ranged in age from about 18 to 90 years. Cohorts were based on clinical histories the participants reported. Sequencing used immunoSEQ multiplex PCR; TCRdb keeps in-frame clones, though not all of them. The sample carries approximately 180,000 clones, around 80% recorded once. The germline V gene has CDR1 MNHEY and CDR2 SVGAGI. Trimming cost V 2 bases and J 6 bases, with 7 bases left between them. The CDR3 has 12 amino acids. The chain carries TRBV6-5 and TRBJ1-1; D remains ambiguous. The sequence was collected from a man in his forties or fifties who had recovered from COVID-19. Source material: PBMCs or T cells enriched from blood (not recorded which). The CDR3 loop reads CASSYPGAEAFF. DNA for the CDR3: TGTGCCAGCAGTTACCCCGGTGCTGAAGCTTTCTTT.